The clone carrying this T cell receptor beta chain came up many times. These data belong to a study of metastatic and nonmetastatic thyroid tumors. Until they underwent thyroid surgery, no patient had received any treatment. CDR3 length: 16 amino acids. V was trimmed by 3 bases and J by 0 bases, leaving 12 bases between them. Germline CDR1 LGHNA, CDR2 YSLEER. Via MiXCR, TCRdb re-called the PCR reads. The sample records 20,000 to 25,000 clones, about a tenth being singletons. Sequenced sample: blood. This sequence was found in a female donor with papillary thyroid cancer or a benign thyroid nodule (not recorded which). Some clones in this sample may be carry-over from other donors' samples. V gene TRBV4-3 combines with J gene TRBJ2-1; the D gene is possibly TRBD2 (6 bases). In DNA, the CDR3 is TGCGCCAGCAGCCATACACTAGCCCACTCCTACAATGAGCAGTTCTTC. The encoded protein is CASSHTLAHSYNEQFF.